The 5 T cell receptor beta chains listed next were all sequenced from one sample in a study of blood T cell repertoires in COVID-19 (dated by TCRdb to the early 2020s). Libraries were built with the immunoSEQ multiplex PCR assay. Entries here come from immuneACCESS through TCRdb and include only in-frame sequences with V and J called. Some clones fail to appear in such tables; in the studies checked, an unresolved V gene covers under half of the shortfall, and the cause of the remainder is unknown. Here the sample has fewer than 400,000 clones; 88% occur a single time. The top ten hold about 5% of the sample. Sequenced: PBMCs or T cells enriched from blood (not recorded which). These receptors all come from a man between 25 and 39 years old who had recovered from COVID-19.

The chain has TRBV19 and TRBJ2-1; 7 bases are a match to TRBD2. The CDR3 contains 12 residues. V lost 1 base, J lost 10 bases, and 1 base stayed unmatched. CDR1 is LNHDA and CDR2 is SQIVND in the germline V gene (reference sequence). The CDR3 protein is CASSIGGGEQFF. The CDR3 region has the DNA TGTGCCAGTAGTATAGGCGGGGGAGAGCAGTTCTTC.

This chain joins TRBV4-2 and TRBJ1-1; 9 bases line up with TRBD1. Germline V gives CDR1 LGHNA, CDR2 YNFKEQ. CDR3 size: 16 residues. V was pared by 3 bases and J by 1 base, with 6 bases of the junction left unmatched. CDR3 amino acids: CASSHSTGQGNTEAFF. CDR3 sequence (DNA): TGTGCCAGCAGCCATTCGACGGGACAGGGGAACACTGAAGCTTTCTTT.

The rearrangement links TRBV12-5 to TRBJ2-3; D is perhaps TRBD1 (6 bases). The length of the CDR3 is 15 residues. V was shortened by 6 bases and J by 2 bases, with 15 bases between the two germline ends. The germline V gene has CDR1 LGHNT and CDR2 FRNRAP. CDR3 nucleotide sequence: TGTGCTAGTGGGGGGGAACAGGGCCCCACAGATACGCAGTATTTT. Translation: CASGGEQGPTDTQYF.

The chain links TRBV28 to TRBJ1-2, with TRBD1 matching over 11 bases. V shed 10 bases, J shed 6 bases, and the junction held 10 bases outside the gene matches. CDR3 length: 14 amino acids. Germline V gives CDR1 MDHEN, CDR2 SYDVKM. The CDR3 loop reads CATFALGQGDGYTF. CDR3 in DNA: TGTGCCACTTTCGCCCTGGGACAGGGGGATGGCTACACCTTC.

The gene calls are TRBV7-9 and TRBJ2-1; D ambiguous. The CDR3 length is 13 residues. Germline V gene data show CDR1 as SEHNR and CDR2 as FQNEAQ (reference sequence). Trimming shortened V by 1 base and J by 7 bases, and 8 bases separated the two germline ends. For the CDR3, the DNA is TGTGCCAGCAGCTTAGGGCTGATAAATGAGCAGTTCTTC. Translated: CASSLGLINEQFF. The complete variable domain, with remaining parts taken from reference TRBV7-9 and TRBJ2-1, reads DTGVSQNPRHKITKRGQNVTFRCDPISEHNRLYWYRQTLGQGPEFLTYFQNEAQLEKSRLLSDRFSAERPKGSFSTLEIQRTEQGDSAMYLCASSLGLINEQFFGPGTRLTVL.